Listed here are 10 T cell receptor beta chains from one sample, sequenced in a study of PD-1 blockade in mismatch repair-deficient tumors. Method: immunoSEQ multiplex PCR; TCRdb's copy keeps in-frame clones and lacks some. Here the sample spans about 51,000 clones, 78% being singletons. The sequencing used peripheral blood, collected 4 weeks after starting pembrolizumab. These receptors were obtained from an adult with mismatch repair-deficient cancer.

The CDR3 DNA reads TGTGCCAGCAGCGCCTCCGAGATTGGGGGCTTCTATGAGCAGTTCTTC. Translating gives CASSASEIGGFYEQFF. The chain has TRBV9 and TRBJ2-1, with TRBD1 as a possible D gene (6 bases). Trimming left V 3 bases short and J 8 bases short, with 21 bases between. This CDR3 contains 16 residues. Germline values: CDR1 SGDLS, CDR2 YYNGEE.

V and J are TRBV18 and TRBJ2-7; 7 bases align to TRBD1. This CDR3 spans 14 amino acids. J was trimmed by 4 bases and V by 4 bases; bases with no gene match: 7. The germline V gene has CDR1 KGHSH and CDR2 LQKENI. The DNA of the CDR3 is TGTGCCAGCTCACATCCCGACAGGGCTTACGAGCAGTACTTC. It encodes CASSHPDRAYEQYF.

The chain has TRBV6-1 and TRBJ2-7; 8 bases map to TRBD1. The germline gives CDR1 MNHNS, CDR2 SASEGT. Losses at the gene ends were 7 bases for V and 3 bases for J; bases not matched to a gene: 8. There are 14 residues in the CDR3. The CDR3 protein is CASNDRGQVYEQYF. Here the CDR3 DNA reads TGTGCCAGCAATGACAGGGGACAGGTCTACGAGCAGTACTTC.

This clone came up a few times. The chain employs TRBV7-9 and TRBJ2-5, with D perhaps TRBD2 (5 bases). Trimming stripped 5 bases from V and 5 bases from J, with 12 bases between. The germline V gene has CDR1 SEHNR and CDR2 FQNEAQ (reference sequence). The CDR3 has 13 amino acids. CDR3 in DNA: TGTGCCAGCAGCGGGAGATGGAGCGAGACCCAGTACTTC. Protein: CASSGRWSETQYF.

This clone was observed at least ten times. CDR3 in DNA: TGTGCCAGCAGCGTAGTTAACTATGAGCAGTTCTTC. Protein sequence: CASSVVNYEQFF. The rearrangement joins TRBV9 to TRBJ2-1; unclear D gene. With 0 bases removed from V and 8 bases from J, the gap between germline ends came to 6 bases. CDR1 SGDLS and CDR2 YYNGEE come from the germline V gene. CDR3 length: 12 amino acids. Full variable domain (outside the CDR3, taken from reference TRBV9 and TRBJ2-1): DSGVTQTPKHLITATGQRVTLRCSPRSGDLSVYWYQQSLDQGLQFLIQYYNGEERAKGNILERFSAQQFPDLHSELNLSSLELGDSALYFCASSVVNYEQFFGPGTRLTVL.

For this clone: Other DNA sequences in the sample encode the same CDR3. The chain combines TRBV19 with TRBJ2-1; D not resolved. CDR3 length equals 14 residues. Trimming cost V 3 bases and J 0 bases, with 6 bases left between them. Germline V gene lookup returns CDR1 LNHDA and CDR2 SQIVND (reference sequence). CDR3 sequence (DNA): TGTGCCAGTAGTATTCAGAGCTCCTACAATGAGCAGTTCTTC. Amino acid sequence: CASSIQSSYNEQFF.

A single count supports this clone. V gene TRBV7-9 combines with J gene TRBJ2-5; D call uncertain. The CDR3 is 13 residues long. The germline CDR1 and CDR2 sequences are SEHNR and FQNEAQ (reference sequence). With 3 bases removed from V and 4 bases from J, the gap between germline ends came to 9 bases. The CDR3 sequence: CASSFEYRETQYF. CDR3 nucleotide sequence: TGTGCCAGCAGCTTCGAATACCGAGAGACCCAGTACTTC.

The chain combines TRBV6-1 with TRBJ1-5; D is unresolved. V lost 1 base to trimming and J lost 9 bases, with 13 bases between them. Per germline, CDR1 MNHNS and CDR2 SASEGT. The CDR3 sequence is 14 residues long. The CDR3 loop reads CASSEDRASRPQHF. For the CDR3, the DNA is TGTGCCAGCAGTGAAGACCGGGCGTCTCGGCCCCAGCATTTT.

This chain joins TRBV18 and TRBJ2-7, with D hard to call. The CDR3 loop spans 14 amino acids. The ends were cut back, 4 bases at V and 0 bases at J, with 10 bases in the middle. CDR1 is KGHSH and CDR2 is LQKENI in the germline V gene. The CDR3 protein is CASSQNTNSYEQYF. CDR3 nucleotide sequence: TGTGCCAGCTCACAAAACACGAACTCCTACGAGCAGTACTTC.

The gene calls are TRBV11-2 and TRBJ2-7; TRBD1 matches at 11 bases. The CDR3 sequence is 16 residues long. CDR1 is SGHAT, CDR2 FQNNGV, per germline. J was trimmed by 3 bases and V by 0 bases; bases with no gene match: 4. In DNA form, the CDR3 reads TGTGCCAGCAGCTTAGATTTGGACAGGGGGCTCTACGAGCAGTACTTC. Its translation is CASSLDLDRGLYEQYF.